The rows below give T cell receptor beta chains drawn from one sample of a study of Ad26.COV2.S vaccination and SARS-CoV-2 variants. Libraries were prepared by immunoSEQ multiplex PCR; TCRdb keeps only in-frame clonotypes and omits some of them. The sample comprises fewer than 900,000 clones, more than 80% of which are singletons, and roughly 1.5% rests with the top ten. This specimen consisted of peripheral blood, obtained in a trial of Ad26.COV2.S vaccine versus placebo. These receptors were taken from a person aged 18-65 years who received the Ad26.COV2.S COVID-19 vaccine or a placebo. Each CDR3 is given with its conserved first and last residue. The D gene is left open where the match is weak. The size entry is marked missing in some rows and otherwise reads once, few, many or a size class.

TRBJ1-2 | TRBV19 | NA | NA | TGTGCCAGTAGTATTTACGCAGGGAGCGGCTATGGCTACACCTTC | CASSIYAGSGYGYTF
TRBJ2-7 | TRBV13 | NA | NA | TGTGCCAGCAGCTTATGGGGCGGGACTGCTCCTTCCTACGAGCAGTACTTC | CASSLWGGTAPSYEQYF
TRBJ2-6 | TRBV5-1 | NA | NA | TGCGCCAGCACTGGGGCCAACGTCCTGACTTTC | CASTGANVLTF
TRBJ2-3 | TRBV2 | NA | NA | TGTGCCAGCAGTGAACTGGTCCGAACAGATACGCAGTATTTT | CASSELVRTDTQYF
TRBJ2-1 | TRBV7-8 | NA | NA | TGTGCCAGCAGCATCGACGGTAGCGGATACAATGAGCAGTTCTTC | CASSIDGSGYNEQFF
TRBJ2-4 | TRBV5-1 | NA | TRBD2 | TGCGCCAGCAGCTTGGTAGCGGGCGACCTCCTAGCCAAAAACATTCAGTACTTC | CASSLVAGDLLAKNIQYF
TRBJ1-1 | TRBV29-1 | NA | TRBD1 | TGCAGCGCCACACAGGGGAGCACTGAAGCTTTCTTT | CSATQGSTEAFF
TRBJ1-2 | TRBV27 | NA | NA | TGTGCCAGCAGTGAGACGGCAGCTAACTATGGCTACACCTTC | CASSETAANYGYTF
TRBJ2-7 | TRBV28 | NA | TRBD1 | TGTGCCAGCAGTTACCCGGGACAGGGATACGAGCAGTACTTC | CASSYPGQGYEQYF
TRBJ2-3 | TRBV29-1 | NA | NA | TGCGTCCTTTCCGGGGGACCCACAGATACGCAGTATTTT | CVLSGGPTDTQYF
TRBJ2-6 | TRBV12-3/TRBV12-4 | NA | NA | TGTGCCAGCACCCCGTTTGGGGCCAACGTCCTGACTTTC | CASTPFGANVLTF
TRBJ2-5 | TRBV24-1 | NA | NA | TGTGCCACCAGTGATCCTAATGGGGGGAGGGAGACCCAGTACTTC | CATSDPNGGRETQYF
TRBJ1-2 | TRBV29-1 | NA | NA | TGCAGCGTTGATAATGAGCGGGCTAACTATGGCTACACCTTC | CSVDNERANYGYTF
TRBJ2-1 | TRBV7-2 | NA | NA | TGTGCCAGCCGCCTGCCGGGCAGCTCCTACAATGAGCAGTTCTTC | CASRLPGSSYNEQFF
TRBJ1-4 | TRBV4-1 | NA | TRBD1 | TGCGCCAGCAGCCAAGATCCGGGACAGGGGGAAGGTGAAAAACTGTTTTTT | CASSQDPGQGEGEKLFF
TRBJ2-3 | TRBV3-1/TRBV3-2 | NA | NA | TGTGCCAGCAGCCAATGGGTAGGGGGCACAGATACGCAGTATTTT | CASSQWVGGTDTQYF
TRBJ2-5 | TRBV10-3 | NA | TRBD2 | TGTGCCATCCGAGCGGGGGAGAGTAAAGAGACCCAGTACTTC | CAIRAGESKETQYF
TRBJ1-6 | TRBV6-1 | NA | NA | TGTGCCAGCAGTGAAGATAAGGGATCACCCCTCCACTTT | CASSEDKGSPLHF
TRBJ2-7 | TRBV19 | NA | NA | TGTGCCAGTAGTATAGCACCCTTGTTCGAGCAGTACTTC | CASSIAPLFEQYF
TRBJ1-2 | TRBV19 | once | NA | TGTGCCAGTAGTATTGGGGGCAGCTATGGCTACACCTTC | CASSIGGSYGYTF
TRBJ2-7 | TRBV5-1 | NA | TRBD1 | TGCGCCAGCAGCTTGGGGACAGGGAGTACCTACGAGCAGTACTTC | CASSLGTGSTYEQYF
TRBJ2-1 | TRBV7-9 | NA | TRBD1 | TGTGCCAGCATCATACAGGGGGCTATATACAATGAGCAGTTCTTC | CASIIQGAIYNEQFF
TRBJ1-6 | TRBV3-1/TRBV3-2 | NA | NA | TGTGCCAGCAGCCAAACACACATTGGGAATTCACCCCTCCACTTT | CASSQTHIGNSPLHF
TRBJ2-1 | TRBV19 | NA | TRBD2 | TGTGCCAGTAGGACTGGGGGGGACTACAATGAGCAGTTCTTC | CASRTGGDYNEQFF
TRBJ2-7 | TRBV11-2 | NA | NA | TGTGCCAGCCGTTCGACAGGTTTATCGATGTGGTACTTC | CASRSTGLSMWYF
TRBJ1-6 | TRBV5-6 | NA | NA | TGTGCCAGCAGCTTGTTCAGGGCAACCTATAATTCACCCCTCCACTTT | CASSLFRATYNSPLHF
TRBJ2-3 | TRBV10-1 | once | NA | TGCGCCAGCAGCCCATCCGAGGCAGATACGCAGTATTTT | CASSPSEADTQYF
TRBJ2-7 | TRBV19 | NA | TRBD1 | TGTGCCAGTAGGGACAGGGTACTTGGCGAGCAGTACTTC | CASRDRVLGEQYF
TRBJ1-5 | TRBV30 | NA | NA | TGTGCCTGGAGCCGTCGTGGGGGTACGAGCAATCAGCCCCAGCATTTT | CAWSRRGGTSNQPQHF
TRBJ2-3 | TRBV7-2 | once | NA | TGTGCCAGCAGCTTAAATTCGGCAGATACGCAGTATTTT | CASSLNSADTQYF
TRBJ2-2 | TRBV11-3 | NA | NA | TGTGCCAGCAGCTCCCCCGGGATGGGAGGCACCGGGGAGCTGTTTTTT | CASSSPGMGGTGELFF
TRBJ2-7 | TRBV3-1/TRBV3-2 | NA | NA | TGTGCCAGATCGACGTCACGGGGGGCGTACGAGCAGTACTTC | CARSTSRGAYEQYF
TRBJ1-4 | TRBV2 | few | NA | TGTGCCAGCAGTGGGGGTGAAAAACTGTTTTTT | CASSGGEKLFF
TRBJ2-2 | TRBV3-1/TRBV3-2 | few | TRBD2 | TGTGCCAGCAGCCAATCCTCCACTAGCGCCACCGGGGAGCTGTTTTTT | CASSQSSTSATGELFF
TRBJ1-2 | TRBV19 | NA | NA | TGTGCCAGTAGTCCTCACCTTACAGTATATGGCTACACCTTC | CASSPHLTVYGYTF
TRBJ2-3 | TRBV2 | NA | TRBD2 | TGTGCCAGCAGTGAAGGGACTAGCGGGAGACATACGCAGTATTTT | CASSEGTSGRHTQYF
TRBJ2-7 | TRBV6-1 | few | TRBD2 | TGTGCCAGCAGTGAATTTAGCGGGGGGGCCTACGAGCAGTACTTC | CASSEFSGGAYEQYF
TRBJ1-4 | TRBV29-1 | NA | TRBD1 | TGCAGCGTTGAAGAGCAGACAGGGGGAAATGAAAAACTGTTTTTT | CSVEEQTGGNEKLFF
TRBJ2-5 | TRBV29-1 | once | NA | TGCAGCGTTGATAGGGGGGACGGCCTTTTTGAGACCCAGTACTTC | CSVDRGDGLFETQYF
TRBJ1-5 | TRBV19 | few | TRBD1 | TGTGCCAGTAGTGACAGGGGAGGAGGCAATCAGCCCCAGCATTTT | CASSDRGGGNQPQHF
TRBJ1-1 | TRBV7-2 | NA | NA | TGTGCCAGCAGCTTAGAAGCCGTCCAGGGGACCGATGAAGCTTTCTTT | CASSLEAVQGTDEAFF
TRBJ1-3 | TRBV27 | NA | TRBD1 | TGTGCCAGCAGGCCAAACAGGGGAGGCGGAAACACCATATATTTT | CASRPNRGGGNTIYF
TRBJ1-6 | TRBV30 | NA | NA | TGTGCCTGGAGTTATACCAGGGTGTCTAATTCACCCCTCCACTTT | CAWSYTRVSNSPLHF
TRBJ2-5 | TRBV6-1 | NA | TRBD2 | TGTGCCAGCAGTGACCTAGCGGGGGCTCAAGAGACCCAGTACTTC | CASSDLAGAQETQYF
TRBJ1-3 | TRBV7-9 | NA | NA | TGTGCCAGCAGCTTAGGGGGAACCGGAAACACCATATATTTT | CASSLGGTGNTIYF
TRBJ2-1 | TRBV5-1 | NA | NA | TGCGCCAGCAGCTTACTAGGAGTCAATGAGCAGTTCTTC | CASSLLGVNEQFF
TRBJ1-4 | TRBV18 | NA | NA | TGTGCCAGCTCACCACCGGGCCCGCTTAAGGTCGAGAAACTGTTTTTT | CASSPPGPLKVEKLFF
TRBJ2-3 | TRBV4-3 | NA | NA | TGCGCCAGCAGCCAACAGCCTAGCACAGATACGCAGTATTTT | CASSQQPSTDTQYF
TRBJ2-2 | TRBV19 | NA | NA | TGTGCCAGTAGTATCGGGCTAGCGACCGGGGAGCTGTTTTTT | CASSIGLATGELFF
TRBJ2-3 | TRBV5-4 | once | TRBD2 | TGTGCCAGCAGCCGGACTAGCCCCCCCGATACGCAGTATTTT | CASSRTSPPDTQYF
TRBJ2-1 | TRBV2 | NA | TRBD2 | TGTGCCAGCAGTGATCCCCTAGCGGGATCCTACAATGAGCAGTTCTTC | CASSDPLAGSYNEQFF
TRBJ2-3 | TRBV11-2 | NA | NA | TGTGCCAGCAGCCCACAGGAAATTAGCGGAACGCAGTATTTT | CASSPQEISGTQYF
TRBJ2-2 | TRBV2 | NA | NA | TGTGCCAGCAGCAAGGGGTCAGGACCGAACACCGGGGAGCTGTTTTTT | CASSKGSGPNTGELFF
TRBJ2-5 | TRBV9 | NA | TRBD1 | TGTGCCAGCCTCGGACAGGACATCCAAGAGACCCAGTACTTC | CASLGQDIQETQYF
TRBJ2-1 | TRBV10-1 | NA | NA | TGCGCCAGCAGTCGACAGCGGCACGGGGAGCAGTTCTTC | CASSRQRHGEQFF
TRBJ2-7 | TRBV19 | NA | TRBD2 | TGTGCCAGTAGTATTGTTAGCGGGAGCTCCTACGAGCAGTACTTC | CASSIVSGSSYEQYF
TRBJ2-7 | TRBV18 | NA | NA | TGTGCCAGCTCGGACCAGGGACACTCCTACGAGCAGTACTTC | CASSDQGHSYEQYF
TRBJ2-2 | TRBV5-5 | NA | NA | TGTGCCAGCAGCTTGGGTGGGGGTTCGAACACCGGGGAGCTGTTTTTT | CASSLGGGSNTGELFF
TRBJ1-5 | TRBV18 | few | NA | TGTGCCAGCTCACCAGGGGGCGAGGATTTTCAGCCCCAGCATTTT | CASSPGGEDFQPQHF
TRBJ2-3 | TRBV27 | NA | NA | TGTGCCAGCAGTAGGGCGAAGCCCAATTCAGATACGCAGTATTTT | CASSRAKPNSDTQYF